This T cell receptor (beta chain) was documented in a study of blood T cell repertoires in COVID-19. Study as a whole: Sources were T cells, B-cell-depleted T cells, or PBMCs; the material itself was cDNA or gDNA.

Using immunoSEQ multiplex PCR, the repertoire was profiled, and TCRdb retains in-frame clones only, with some absent. The sample has 280,000 or so clones, about 87% seen once. V lost 5 bases and J lost 4; bases outside the gene matches: 6. CDR1 is SGHTA and CDR2 is FQGNSA in the germline V gene. CDR3 length: 15 amino acids. This clonotype was sampled from a woman between 25 and 40 years old who had recovered from COVID-19. Sequencing used peripheral blood. The chain links TRBV7-2 to TRBJ2-7, with TRBD2 identical over 12 bases. The CDR3 nucleotides read TGTGCCAGCAGCCAAACTAGCGGGGGGTCTTACGAGCAGTACTTC. It yields the protein CASSQTSGGSYEQYF.